Described below is a single T cell receptor (beta chain) sequence and its context. These data originate in a study of blood T cell repertoires in COVID-19. Whole-study context: Specimens from acute and convalescent COVID-19 originated in the United States, Italy and Spain. From T cells, B-cell-depleted T cells, or PBMCs came the material, which was cDNA or gDNA.

In the source study's methods: Nucleated cell counts were estimated from reference gene primer amplification. The data were produced by immunoSEQ multiplex PCR, yet TCRdb's version contains in-frame clones alone and is incomplete. The V and J calls and clone size come from that table; D and trimming were worked out from the DNA. The sample holds approximately 110,000 clones, around 81% seen once. The CDR3 has 14 amino acids. With V trimmed by 5 bases and J by 2 bases, 5 bases remained unmatched. Germline CDR1 LNHDA, CDR2 SQIVND (reference sequence). This sequence originates from a man older than 75 with acute or convalescent COVID-19. The rearrangement links TRBV19 to TRBJ2-7; TRBD2 agrees at 8 bases. What was sequenced was peripheral blood. In nucleotides, the CDR3 is TGTGCCAGTAGTGGGGTTAGCGGGACCTACGAGCAGTACTTC. Translating gives CASSGVSGTYEQYF.